This T cell receptor (beta chain) comes out of a study of control samples from healthy donors and cancer patients. The CDR3 is 17 amino acids. Germline CDR1 MNHEY, CDR2 SMNVEV (reference sequence). Losses at the gene ends were 5 bases for V and 0 bases for J; bases not matched to a gene: 9. TCRdb's copy holds only in-frame clones and misses some; the assay was immunoSEQ multiplex PCR. The sample includes around 110,000 clones, nearly 95% seen only once; the top ten take about 2.6%. The chain links TRBV27 to TRBJ1-4; 7 bases map to TRBD1. The sample comprised blood. The source of this sequence is a man between 25 and 39 years old in good health. CDR3 coding DNA: TGTGCCAGCAGTAAGCGGACAGGATTAACAACTAATGAAAAACTGTTTTTT. This translates into CASSKRTGLTTNEKLFF.